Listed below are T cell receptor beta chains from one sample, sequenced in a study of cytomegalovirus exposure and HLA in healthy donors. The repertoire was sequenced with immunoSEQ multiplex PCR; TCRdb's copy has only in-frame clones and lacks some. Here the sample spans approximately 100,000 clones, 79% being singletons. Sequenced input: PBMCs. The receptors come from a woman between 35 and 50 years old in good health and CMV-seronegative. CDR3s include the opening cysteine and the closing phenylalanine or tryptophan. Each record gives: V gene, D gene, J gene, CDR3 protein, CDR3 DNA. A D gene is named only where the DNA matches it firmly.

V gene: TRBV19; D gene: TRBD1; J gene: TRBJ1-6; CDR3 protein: CASSIQDRPLHF; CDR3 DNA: TGTGCCAGTAGTATTCAGGACAGGCCCCTCCACTTT
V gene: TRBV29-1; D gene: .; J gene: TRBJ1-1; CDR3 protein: CSVGSGGWHSTEAFF; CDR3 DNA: TGCAGCGTTGGCTCGGGGGGGTGGCATAGCACTGAAGCTTTCTTT
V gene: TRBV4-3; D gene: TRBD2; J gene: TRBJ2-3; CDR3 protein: CASSQDLLSGGTDTQYF; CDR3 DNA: TGCGCCAGCAGCCAAGATTTGTTGAGCGGGGGGACAGATACGCAGTATTTT
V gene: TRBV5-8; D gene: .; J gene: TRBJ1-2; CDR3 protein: CASSLLGVEYGYTF; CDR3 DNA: TGTGCCAGCAGCCTTCTAGGGGTAGAGTATGGCTACACCTTC
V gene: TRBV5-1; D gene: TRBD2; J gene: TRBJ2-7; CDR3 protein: CASSPTSGGARLEQYF; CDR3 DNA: TGCGCCAGCAGCCCGACTAGCGGGGGGGCCCGTCTCGAGCAGTACTTC
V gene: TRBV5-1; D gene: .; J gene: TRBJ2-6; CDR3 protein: CASSLLEISGANVLTF; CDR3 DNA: TGCGCCAGCAGCTTGCTAGAGATCTCTGGGGCCAACGTCCTGACTTTC
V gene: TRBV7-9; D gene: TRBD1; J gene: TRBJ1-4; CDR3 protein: CASSVRTGVNEKLFF; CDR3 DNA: TGTGCCAGCAGCGTACGGACAGGCGTTAATGAAAAACTGTTTTTT
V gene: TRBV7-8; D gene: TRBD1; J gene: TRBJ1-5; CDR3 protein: CASSLDREQPQHF; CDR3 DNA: TGTGCCAGCAGCCTCGACAGGGAACAGCCCCAGCATTTT
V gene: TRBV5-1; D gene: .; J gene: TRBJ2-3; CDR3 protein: CASSLVQGGGTDTQYF; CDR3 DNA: TGCGCCAGCAGCTTAGTTCAGGGAGGAGGGACAGATACGCAGTATTTT
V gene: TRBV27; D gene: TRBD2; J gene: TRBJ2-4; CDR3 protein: CASSLVRPSGRAPGNIQYF; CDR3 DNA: TGTGCCAGCAGTTTAGTCCGGCCTAGCGGGAGGGCCCCAGGAAACATTCAGTACTTC